The clone carrying this TCR beta chain was observed many times. The antigen is undetermined. The data are from a study of Graves' ophthalmopathy and Graves' hyperthyroidism. Study overall: Peripheral blood collection took place at initial diagnosis, before any treatment.

V was pared by 2 bases and J by 6 bases, with 10 bases between. Per the germline V gene, CDR1 is MNHEY and CDR2 is SVGEGT. This CDR3 has 13 residues. Study outcomes and limitations: Progression of ophthalmopathy was predicted by the model with about 68% sensitivity and 72.22% specificity.

Amplification of TCR beta CDR3 regions used RNA transcripts. RT-PCR in the first round used HTBI primers; a second-round multiplex PCR followed. TCRdb ran MiXCR on the multiplex PCR reads and lists one entry per CDR3 protein. The sample lists almost 400,000 distinct CDR3 sequences, approximately 20% occurring once. The source is a woman aged 18-30 years with Graves' ophthalmopathy. The chain links TRBV6-2 or TRBV6-3 to TRBJ1-2; no reliable D call. Sequencing was performed on peripheral blood. CDR3 DNA: TGTGCCAGCAGTTACCCCCAGGCGAATGGCTACACCTTC. This translates into CASSYPQANGYTF.